The present TCR beta chain was sequenced within a study of graft-versus-host responses after intestinal transplantation. The repertoire was sequenced with immunoSEQ multiplex PCR; TCRdb's copy has only in-frame clones and lacks some. Here the sample spans some 110,000 clones, 85% to 95% being singletons. Note on this clone: Its antigen remains unidentified.

There are 14 residues in the CDR3. Trimming cost V 5 bases and J 4 bases; bases outside gene matches: 6. Germline V gives CDR1 MNHEY, CDR2 SMNVEV (reference sequence). Study-wide results and limits: Detected in recipient marrow were GvH clones, some of which were first observed in ileum or blood.

The sample here was unstimulated CD8+ T cells sorted from spleen or lymph node cells, taken before transplant. The chain has TRBV27 and TRBJ2-3; 7 nucleotides match TRBD2. This receptor was taken from a human donor who was the organ donor for an intestinal transplant. The CDR3 nucleotides read TGTGCCAGCAGTCTGGGAGGGCCCTCAGATACGCAGTATTTT. This encodes CASSLGGPSDTQYF.